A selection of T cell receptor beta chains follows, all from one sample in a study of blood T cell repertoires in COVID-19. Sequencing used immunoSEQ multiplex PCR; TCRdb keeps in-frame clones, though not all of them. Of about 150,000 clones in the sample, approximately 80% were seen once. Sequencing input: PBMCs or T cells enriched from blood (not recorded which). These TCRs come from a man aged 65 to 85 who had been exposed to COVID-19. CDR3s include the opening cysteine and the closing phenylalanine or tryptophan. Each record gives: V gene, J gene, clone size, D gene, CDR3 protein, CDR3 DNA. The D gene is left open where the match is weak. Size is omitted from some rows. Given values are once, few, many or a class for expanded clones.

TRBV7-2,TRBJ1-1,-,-,CASSLAPGRVEAFF,TGTGCCAGCAGCTTAGCCCCTGGGCGGGTGGAAGCTTTCTTT
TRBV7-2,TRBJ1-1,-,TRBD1,CASKLGQGHTEAFF,TGTGCCAGCAAACTTGGACAGGGCCACACTGAAGCTTTCTTT
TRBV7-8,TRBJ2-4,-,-,CASSLFPGTDQYF,TGTGCCAGCAGCTTATTCCCAGGTACCGATCAGTACTTC
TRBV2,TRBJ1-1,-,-,CASSEGTVNTEAFF,TGTGCCAGCAGTGAAGGGACAGTGAACACTGAAGCTTTCTTT
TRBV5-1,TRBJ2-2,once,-,CASRVANTGELFF,TGCGCCAGCAGGGTAGCGAACACCGGGGAGCTGTTTTTT
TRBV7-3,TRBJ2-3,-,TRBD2,CASSLTLADTDTQYF,TGTGCCAGCAGCTTAACACTAGCGGACACAGATACGCAGTATTTT
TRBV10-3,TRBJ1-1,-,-,CAISSGNTEAFF,TGTGCCATCAGTTCCGGGAACACTGAAGCTTTCTTT
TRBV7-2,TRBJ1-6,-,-,CASSSYMTTPYNSPLHF,TGTGCCAGCAGTTCCTATATGACAACCCCTTATAATTCACCCCTCCACTTT
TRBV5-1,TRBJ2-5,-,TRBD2,CASSLEPGGPQETQYF,TGCGCCAGCAGCTTGGAGCCGGGGGGGCCCCAAGAGACCCAGTACTTC
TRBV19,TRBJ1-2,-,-,CATSDSGNYGYTF,TGTGCCACATCGGACTCCGGGAACTATGGCTACACCTTC
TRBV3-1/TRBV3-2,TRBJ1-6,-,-,CASSQAGQSPLHF,TGTGCCAGCAGCCAAGCAGGGCAATCACCCCTCCACTTT
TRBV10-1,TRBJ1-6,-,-,CASSESRRGCSYNSPLHF,TGCGCCAGCAGTGAGTCGAGGAGGGGTTGTTCCTATAATTCACCCCTCCACTTT
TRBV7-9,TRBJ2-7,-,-,CASSSAWAVDRSYEQYF,TGTGCCAGCAGCTCAGCATGGGCCGTGGACAGAAGCTACGAGCAGTACTTC
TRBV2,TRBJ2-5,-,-,CASSDSEETQYF,TGTGCCAGCAGTGACAGTGAAGAGACCCAGTACTTC
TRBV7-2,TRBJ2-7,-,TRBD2,CASSFRTSGSTYEQYF,TGTGCCAGCAGCTTTCGGACTAGCGGGAGTACGTACGAGCAGTACTTC
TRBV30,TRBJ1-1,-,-,CAWSRTELREAFF,TGTGCCTGGAGTCGGACAGAACTGAGGGAGGCTTTCTTT
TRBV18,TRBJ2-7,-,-,CASDRSGPEYYEQYF,TGTGCCAGCGATCGAAGCGGGCCCGAATACTACGAGCAGTACTTC
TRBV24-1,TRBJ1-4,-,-,CATSGAGFNEKLFF,TGTGCCACCAGTGGCGCAGGATTTAATGAAAAACTGTTTTTT
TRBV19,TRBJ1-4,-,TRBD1,CASTKGGQRNEKLFF,TGTGCCAGTACTAAAGGGGGACAGCGGAATGAAAAACTGTTTTTT
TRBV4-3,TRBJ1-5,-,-,CASSQDIPRGEDNQPQHF,TGCGCCAGCAGCCAAGATATTCCCAGAGGGGAGGACAATCAGCCCCAGCATTTT
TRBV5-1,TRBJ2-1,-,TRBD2,CASSSRLLSGISYNEQFF,TGCGCCAGCAGCTCTCGCCTCCTTAGCGGGATTTCCTACAATGAGCAGTTCTTC
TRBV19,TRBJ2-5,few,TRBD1,CASSGTGGGTQYF,TGTGCCAGTAGCGGGACAGGGGGTGGGACCCAGTACTTC
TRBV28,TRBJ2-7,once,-,CASSSYLYEQYF,TGTGCCAGCAGTTCTTATCTCTACGAGCAGTACTTC
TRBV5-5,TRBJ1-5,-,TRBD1,CASSSGTGGWGNQPQHF,TGTGCCAGCAGCAGCGGGACAGGGGGATGGGGCAATCAGCCCCAGCATTTT
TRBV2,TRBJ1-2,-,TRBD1,CASSDRGRSGYTF,TGTGCCAGCAGTGACAGGGGGCGGTCTGGCTACACCTTC
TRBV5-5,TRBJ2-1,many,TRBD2,CASSLEGALSGRASEQFF,TGTGCCAGCAGCTTGGAAGGTGCCCTAAGCGGGAGGGCCAGTGAGCAGTTCTTC
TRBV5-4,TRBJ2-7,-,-,CASSPKGGSGGYEQYF,TGTGCCAGCAGCCCCAAAGGAGGTTCAGGTGGCTACGAGCAGTACTTC
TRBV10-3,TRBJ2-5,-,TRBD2,CAIRGTSGAKETQYF,TGTGCCATCAGGGGGACTAGCGGGGCGAAAGAGACCCAGTACTTC
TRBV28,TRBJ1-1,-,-,CASSYQSEEAFF,TGTGCCAGCAGTTATCAGTCGGAGGAAGCTTTCTTT
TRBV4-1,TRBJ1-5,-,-,CASSPAGSPGQPQHF,TGCGCCAGCAGCCCTGCGGGGTCCCCCGGGCAGCCCCAGCATTTT
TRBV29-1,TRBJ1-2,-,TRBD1,CSVGTRDSPYGYTF,TGCAGCGTTGGGACCCGGGACAGCCCTTATGGCTACACCTTC
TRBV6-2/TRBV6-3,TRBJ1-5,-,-,CASSYRASEVNSNQPQHF,TGTGCCAGCAGTTACCGCGCCTCCGAGGTGAATAGCAATCAGCCCCAGCATTTT
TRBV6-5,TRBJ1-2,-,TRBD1,CASSPARTGRIGYTF,TGTGCCAGCAGCCCCGCCAGGACAGGGCGTATTGGCTACACCTTC
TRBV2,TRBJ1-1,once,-,CASSEMGLPFAGTEAFF,TGTGCCAGCAGTGAAATGGGGTTACCCTTTGCGGGCACTGAAGCTTTCTTT
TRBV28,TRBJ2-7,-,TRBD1,CASSTGTGAQFYEQYF,TGTGCCAGCTCGACCGGGACAGGGGCCCAGTTTTACGAGCAGTACTTC
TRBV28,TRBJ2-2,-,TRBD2,CASSSGLAGGPSGELFF,TGTGCCAGCAGTTCTGGACTAGCGGGAGGGCCTAGCGGGGAGCTGTTTTTT
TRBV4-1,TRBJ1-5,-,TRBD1,CASSQVIDRENQPQHF,TGCGCCAGCAGCCAAGTTATAGACAGGGAGAATCAGCCCCAGCATTTT
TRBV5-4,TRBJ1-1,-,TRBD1,CASSLAGGSYTEAFF,TGTGCCAGCAGCTTGGCAGGGGGCTCTTACACTGAAGCTTTCTTT
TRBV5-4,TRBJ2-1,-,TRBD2,CASSSLPLAGGYNEQFF,TGTGCCAGCAGCTCTCTTCCCCTAGCGGGAGGATACAATGAGCAGTTCTTC
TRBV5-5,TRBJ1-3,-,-,CASSFNSGRASGNTIYF,TGTGCCAGCAGCTTCAATTCCGGGAGGGCGAGCGGAAACACCATATATTTT
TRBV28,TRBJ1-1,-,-,CASSLPGSNRRTEAFF,TGTGCCAGCAGTTTACCAGGGTCCAACCGCCGGACTGAAGCTTTCTTT
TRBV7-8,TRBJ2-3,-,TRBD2,CASSRGLAGAITTDTQYF,TGTGCCAGCAGCCGGGGACTAGCGGGAGCTATAACCACAGATACGCAGTATTTT
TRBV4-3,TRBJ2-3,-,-,CASSRRDSGGDTQYF,TGCGCCAGCAGTCGCCGGGACTCCGGGGGAGATACGCAGTATTTT